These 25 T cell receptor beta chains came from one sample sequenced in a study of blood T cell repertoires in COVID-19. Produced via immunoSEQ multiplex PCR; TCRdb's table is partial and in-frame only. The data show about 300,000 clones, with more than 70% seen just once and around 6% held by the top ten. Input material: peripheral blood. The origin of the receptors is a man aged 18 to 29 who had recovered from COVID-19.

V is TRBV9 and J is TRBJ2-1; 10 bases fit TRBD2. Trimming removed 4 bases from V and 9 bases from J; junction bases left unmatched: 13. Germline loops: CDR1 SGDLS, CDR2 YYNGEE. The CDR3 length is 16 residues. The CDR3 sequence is CASSSEGTSVWGEQFF. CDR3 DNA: TGTGCCAGCAGCTCTGAAGGGACTAGCGTATGGGGTGAGCAGTTCTTC.

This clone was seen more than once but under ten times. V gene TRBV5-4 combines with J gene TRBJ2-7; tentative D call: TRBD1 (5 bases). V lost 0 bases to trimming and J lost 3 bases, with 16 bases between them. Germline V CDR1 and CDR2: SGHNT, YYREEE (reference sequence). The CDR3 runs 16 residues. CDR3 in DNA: TGTGCCAGCAGCTTGGGGGGCAGCAACCTCAACTACGAGCAGTACTTC. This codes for CASSLGGSNLNYEQYF.

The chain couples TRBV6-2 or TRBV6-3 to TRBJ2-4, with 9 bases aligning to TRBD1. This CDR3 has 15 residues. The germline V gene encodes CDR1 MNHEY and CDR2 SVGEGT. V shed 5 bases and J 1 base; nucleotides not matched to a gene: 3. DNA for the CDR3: TGTGCCAGCAGTGGACAGGGGTCGGCCAAAAACATTCAGTACTTC. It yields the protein CASSGQGSAKNIQYF.

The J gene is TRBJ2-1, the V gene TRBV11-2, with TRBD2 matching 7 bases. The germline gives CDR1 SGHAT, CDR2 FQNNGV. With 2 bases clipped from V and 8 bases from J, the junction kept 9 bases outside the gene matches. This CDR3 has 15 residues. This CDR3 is CASSLTAGLGDEQFF. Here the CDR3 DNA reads TGTGCCAGCAGCTTAACAGCGGGGCTAGGGGATGAGCAGTTCTTC.

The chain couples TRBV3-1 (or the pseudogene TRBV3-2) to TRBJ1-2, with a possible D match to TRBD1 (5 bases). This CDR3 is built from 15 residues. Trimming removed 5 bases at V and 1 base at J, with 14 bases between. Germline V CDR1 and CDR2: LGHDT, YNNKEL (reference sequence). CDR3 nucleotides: TGTGCCAGCAGCTTGCGACAGACCTTTAACTATGGCTACACCTTC. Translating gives CASSLRQTFNYGYTF.

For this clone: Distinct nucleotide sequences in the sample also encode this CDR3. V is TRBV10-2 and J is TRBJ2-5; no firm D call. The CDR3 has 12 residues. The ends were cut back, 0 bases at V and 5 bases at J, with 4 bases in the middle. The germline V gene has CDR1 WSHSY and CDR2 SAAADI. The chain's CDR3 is CASSESPETQYF. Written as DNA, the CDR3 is TGCGCCAGCAGTGAGTCTCCGGAGACCCAGTACTTC.

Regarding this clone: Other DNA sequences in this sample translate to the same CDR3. The CDR3 is CASSVAGTSTDTQYF. CDR3 in DNA: TGTGCCAGCAGCGTAGCGGGAACTAGCACAGATACGCAGTATTTT. The chain carries TRBV9 and TRBJ2-3, with D maybe TRBD2 (5 bases). Germline assignment: CDR1 SGDLS and CDR2 YYNGEE. CDR3 length: 15 residues. Trimming left V 0 bases short and J 0 bases short, with 8 bases between. Variable domain in full (rest from reference TRBV9 and TRBJ2-3): DSGVTQTPKHLITATGQRVTLRCSPRSGDLSVYWYQQSLDQGLQFLIQYYNGEERAKGNILERFSAQQFPDLHSELNLSSLELGDSALYFCASSVAGTSTDTQYFGPGTRLTVL.

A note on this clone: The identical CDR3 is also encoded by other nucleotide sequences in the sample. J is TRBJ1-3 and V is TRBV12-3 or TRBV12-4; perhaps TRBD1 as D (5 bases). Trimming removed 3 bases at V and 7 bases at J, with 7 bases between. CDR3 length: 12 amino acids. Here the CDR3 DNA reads TGTGCCAGCAGTTTGGGGGGGAACACCATATATTTT. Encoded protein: CASSLGGNTIYF.

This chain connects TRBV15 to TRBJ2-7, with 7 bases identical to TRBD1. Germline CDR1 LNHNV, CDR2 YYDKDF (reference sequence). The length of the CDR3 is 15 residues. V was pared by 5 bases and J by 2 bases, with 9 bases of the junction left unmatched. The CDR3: CATSDDRELAYEQYF. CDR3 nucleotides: TGTGCCACCAGCGACGACAGGGAGTTGGCCTACGAGCAGTACTTC.

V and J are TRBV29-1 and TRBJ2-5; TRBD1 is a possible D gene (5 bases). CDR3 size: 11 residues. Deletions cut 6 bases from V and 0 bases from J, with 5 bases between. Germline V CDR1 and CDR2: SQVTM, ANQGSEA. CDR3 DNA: TGCAGCGTCAGGGACCAAGAGACCCAGTACTTC. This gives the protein CSVRDQETQYF.

The CDR3 is CASSYSMLAGDQETQYF. CDR3 sequence (DNA): TGTGCCAGCAGTTACTCGATGCTAGCGGGGGACCAAGAGACCCAGTACTTC. The chain couples TRBV6-2 or TRBV6-3 to TRBJ2-5, with 10 bases that match TRBD2. CDR1 and CDR2 from the germline V gene are MNHEY and SVGEGT. This CDR3 is built from 17 residues. The J segment lost 0 bases and the V segment lost 0 bases, leaving 4 bases of the junction unmatched.

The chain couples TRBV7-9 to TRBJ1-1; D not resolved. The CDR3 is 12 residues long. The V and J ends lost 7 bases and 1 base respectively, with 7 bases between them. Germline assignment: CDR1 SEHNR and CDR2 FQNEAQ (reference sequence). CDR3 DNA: TGTGCCAGCACCACCGGGAACACTGAAGCTTTCTTT. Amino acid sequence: CASTTGNTEAFF.

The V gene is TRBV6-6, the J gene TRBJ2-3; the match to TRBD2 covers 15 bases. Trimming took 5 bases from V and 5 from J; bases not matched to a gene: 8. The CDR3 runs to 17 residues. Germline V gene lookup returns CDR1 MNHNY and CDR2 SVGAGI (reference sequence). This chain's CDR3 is CASSLRTSGRAIDTQYF. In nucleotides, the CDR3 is TGTGCCAGCAGTCTTCGGACTAGCGGGAGGGCCATAGATACGCAGTATTTT.

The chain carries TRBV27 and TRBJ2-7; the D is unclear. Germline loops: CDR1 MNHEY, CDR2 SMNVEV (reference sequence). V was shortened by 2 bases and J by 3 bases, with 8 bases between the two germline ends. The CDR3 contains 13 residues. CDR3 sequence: CASSLTTNYEQYF. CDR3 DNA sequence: TGTGCCAGCAGTTTAACTACCAACTACGAGCAGTACTTC.

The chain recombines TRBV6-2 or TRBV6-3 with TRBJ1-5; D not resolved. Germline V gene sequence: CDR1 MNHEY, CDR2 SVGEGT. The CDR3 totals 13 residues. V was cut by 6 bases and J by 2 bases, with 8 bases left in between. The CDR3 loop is CASSPLGNQPQHF. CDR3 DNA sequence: TGTGCCAGCAGCCCATTAGGCAATCAGCCCCAGCATTTT.

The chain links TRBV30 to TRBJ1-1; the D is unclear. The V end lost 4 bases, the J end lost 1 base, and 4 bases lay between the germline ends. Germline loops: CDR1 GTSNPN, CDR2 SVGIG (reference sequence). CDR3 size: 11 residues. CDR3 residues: CAWNRNTEAFF. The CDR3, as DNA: TGTGCCTGGAACAGGAACACTGAAGCTTTCTTT. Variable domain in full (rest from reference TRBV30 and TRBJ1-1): SQTIHQWPATLVQPVGSPLSLECTVEGTSNPNLYWYRQAAGRGLQLLFYSVGIGQISSEVPQNLSASRPQDRQFILSSKKLLLSDSGFYLCAWNRNTEAFFGQGTRLTVV.

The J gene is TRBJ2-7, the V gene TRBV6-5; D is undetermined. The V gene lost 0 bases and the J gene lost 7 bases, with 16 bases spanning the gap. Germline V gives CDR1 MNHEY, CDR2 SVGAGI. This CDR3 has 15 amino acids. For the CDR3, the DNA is TGTGCCAGCAGTTACTCGAAGATGACTCCTCAGGAGCAGTACTTC. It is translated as CASSYSKMTPQEQYF.

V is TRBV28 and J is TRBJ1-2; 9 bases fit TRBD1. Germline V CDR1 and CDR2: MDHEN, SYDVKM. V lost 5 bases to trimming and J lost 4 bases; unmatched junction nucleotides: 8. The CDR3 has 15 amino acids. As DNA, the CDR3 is TGTGCCAGCAGTCCTGGGACAGGGCCCATCTATGGCTACACCTTC. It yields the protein CASSPGTGPIYGYTF.

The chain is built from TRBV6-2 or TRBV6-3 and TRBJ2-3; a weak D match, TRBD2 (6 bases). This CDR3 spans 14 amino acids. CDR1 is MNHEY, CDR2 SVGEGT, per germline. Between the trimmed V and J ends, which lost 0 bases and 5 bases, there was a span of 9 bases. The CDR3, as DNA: TGTGCCAGCAGTTACTCGGGGGGAGGAGATACGCAGTATTTT. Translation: CASSYSGGGDTQYF.

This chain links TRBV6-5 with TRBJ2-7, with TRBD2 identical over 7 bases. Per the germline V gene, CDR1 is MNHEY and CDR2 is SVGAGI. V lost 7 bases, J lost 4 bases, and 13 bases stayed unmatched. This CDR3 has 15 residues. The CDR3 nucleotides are TGTGCCAGCATCCCCCGGGGGGAAGGCCGTTACGAGCAGTACTTC. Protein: CASIPRGEGRYEQYF.

In nucleotides, the CDR3 is TGTGCCAGTAGTATAAGTAACCGAGACTATGGCTACACCTTC. Translation gives CASSISNRDYGYTF. The V call is TRBV19, the J call TRBJ1-2, with unresolved D. The germline CDR1 and CDR2 sequences are LNHDA and SQIVND (reference sequence). The CDR3 consists of 14 residues. Deletions cut 2 bases from V and 3 bases from J, with 10 bases between.

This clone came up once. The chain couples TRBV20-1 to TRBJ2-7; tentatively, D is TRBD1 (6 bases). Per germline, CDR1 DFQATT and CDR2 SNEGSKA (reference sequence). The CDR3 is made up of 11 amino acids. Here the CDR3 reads CSQTGSYEQYF. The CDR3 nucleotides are TGCTCCCAGACAGGCTCCTACGAGCAGTACTTC.

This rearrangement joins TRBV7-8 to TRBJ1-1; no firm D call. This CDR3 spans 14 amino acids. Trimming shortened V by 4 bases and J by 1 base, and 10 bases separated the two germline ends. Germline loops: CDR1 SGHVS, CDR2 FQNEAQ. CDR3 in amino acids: CASSSRAENTEAFF. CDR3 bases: TGTGCCAGCAGCTCGAGGGCGGAGAACACTGAAGCTTTCTTT.

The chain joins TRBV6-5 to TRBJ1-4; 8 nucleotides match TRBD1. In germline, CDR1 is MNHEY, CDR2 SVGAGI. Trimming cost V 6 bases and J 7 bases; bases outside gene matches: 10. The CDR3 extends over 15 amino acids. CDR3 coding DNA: TGTGCCAGCAGGGTAGAACCAGGGGGCCCTGAAAAACTGTTTTTT. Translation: CASRVEPGGPEKLFF.

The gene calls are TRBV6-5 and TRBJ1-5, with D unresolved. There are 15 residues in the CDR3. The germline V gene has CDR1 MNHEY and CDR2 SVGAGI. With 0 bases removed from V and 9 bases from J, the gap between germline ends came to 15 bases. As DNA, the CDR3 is TGTGCCAGCAGTTACTCGAGCGGGCTCGGCGTGCCCCAGCATTTT. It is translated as CASSYSSGLGVPQHF.